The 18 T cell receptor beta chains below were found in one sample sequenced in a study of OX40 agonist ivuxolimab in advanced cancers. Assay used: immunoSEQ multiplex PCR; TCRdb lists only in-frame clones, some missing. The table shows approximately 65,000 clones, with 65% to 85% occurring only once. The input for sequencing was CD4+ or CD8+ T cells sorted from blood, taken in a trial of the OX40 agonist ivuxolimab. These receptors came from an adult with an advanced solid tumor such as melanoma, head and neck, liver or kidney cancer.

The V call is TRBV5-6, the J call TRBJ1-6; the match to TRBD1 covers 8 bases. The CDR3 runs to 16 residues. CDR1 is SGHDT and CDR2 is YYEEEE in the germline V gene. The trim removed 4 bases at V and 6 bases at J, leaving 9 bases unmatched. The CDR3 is CASSRDRGGPNSPLHF. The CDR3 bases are TGTGCCAGCAGCCGTGACAGGGGTGGCCCTAATTCACCCCTCCACTTT.

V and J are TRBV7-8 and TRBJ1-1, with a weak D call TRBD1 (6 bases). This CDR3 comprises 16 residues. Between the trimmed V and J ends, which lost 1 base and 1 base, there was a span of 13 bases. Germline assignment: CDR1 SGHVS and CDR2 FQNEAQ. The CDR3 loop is CASSLGVGGTNTEAFF. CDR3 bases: TGTGCCAGCAGCTTAGGCGTAGGGGGGACGAACACTGAAGCTTTCTTT. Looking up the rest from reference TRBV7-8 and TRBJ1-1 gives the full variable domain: GAGVSQSPRYKVAKRGQDVALRCDPISGHVSLFWYQQALGQGPEFLTYFQNEAQLDKSGLPSDRFFAERPEGSVSTLKIQRTQQEDSAVYLCASSLGVGGTNTEAFFGQGTRLTVV.

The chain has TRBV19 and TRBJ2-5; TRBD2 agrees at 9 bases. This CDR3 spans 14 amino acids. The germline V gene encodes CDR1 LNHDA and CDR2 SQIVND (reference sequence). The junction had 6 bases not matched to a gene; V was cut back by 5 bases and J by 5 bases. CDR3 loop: CASSGGGAVETQYF. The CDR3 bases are TGTGCCAGTAGTGGCGGGGGGGCAGTGGAGACCCAGTACTTC.

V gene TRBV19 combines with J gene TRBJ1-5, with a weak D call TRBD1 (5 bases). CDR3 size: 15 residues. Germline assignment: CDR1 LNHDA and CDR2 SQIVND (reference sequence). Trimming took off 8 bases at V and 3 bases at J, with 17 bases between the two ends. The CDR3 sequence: CASYEGTLHNQPQHF. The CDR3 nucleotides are TGTGCCAGTTACGAGGGGACGCTACACAATCAGCCCCAGCATTTT.

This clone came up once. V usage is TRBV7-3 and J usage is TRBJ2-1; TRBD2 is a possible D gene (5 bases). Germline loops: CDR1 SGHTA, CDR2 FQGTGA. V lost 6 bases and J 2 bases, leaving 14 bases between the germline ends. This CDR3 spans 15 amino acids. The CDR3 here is CASSIMASPYNEQFF. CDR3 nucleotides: TGTGCCAGCAGTATCATGGCTAGCCCCTACAATGAGCAGTTCTTC.

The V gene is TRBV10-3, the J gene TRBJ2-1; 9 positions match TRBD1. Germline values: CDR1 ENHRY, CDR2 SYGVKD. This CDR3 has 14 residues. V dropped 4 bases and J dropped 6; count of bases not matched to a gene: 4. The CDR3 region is CAISGDRDSNEQFF. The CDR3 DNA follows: TGTGCCATCAGTGGGGACAGGGACAGCAATGAGCAGTTCTTC.

The CDR3, as DNA: TGTGCCAGTAGCGATGACAGAACCTACGAGCAGTACTTC. Translating gives CASSDDRTYEQYF. The rearrangement joins TRBV19 to TRBJ2-7, with a possible D match to TRBD1 (5 bases). Germline V gene sequence: CDR1 LNHDA, CDR2 SQIVND (reference sequence). The germline V and J ends were trimmed by 6 bases and 2 bases, with 11 bases remaining between them. There are 13 residues in the CDR3.

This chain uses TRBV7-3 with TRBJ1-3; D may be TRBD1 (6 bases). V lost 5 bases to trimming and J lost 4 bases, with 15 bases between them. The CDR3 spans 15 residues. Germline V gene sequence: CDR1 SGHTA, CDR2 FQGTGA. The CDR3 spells CASSPMGGLGNTIYF. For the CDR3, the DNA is TGTGCCAGCAGCCCCATGGGGGGGCTAGGAAACACCATATATTTT.

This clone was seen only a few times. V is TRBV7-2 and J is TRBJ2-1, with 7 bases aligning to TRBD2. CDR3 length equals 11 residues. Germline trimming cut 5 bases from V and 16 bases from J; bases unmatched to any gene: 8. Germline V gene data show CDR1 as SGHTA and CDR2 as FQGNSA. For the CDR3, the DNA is TGTGCCAGCAGCGACGGACTAGTGGGTTTCTTC. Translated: CASSDGLVGFF.

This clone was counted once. CDR3 loop: CASSSKIDYYNEQFF. CDR3 in DNA: TGTGCCAGCTCATCGAAGATTGACTACTACAATGAGCAGTTCTTC. This sequence joins TRBV18 and TRBJ2-1; possible D gene TRBD2, 5 bases. Germline V gene sequence: CDR1 KGHSH, CDR2 LQKENI. Trimming removed 5 bases at V and 3 bases at J, with 14 bases between. The CDR3 is made up of 15 amino acids.

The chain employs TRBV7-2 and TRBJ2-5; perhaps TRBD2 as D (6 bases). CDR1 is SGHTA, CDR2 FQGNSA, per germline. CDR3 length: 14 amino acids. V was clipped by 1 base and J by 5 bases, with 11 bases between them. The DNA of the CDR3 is TGTGCCAGCAGCTTAGTGGGAGGACGGGAGACCCAGTACTTC. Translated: CASSLVGGRETQYF.

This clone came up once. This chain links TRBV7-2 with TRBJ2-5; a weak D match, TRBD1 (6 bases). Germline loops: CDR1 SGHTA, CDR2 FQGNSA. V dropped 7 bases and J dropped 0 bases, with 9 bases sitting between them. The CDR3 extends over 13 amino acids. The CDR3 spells CASMRGYQETQYF. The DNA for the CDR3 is TGTGCCAGCATGAGGGGGTACCAAGAGACCCAGTACTTC.

The CDR3 spells CASSPRAGAPGGNTIYF. DNA of the CDR3: TGTGCCAGCTCACCACGGGCCGGTGCTCCGGGGGGAAACACCATATATTTT. The chain is built from TRBV18 and TRBJ1-3, with D uncertain. V gave up 1 base and J gave up 4 bases, with 17 bases separating them. This CDR3 has 17 amino acids. Germline V gives CDR1 KGHSH, CDR2 LQKENI.

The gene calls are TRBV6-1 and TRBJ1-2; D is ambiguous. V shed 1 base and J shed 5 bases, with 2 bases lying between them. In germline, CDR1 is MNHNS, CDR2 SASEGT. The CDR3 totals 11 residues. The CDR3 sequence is CASSEGYGYTF. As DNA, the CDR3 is TGTGCCAGCAGTGAAGGATATGGCTACACCTTC.

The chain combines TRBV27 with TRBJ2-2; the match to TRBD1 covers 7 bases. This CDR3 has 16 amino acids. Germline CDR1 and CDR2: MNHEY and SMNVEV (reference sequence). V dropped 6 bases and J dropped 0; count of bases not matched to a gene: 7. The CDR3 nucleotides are TGTGCCAGCAGACTAGAGGACAGGACGAACACCGGGGAGCTGTTTTTT. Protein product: CASRLEDRTNTGELFF.

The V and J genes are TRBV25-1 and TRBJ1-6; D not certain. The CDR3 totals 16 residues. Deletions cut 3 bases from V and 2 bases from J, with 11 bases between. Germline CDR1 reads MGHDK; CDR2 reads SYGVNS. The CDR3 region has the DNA TGTGCCAGCAGTGACCCCGACGGACCCTATAATTCACCCCTCCACTTT. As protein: CASSDPDGPYNSPLHF. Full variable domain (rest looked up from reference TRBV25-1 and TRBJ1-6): EADIYQTPRYLVIGTGKKITLECSQTMGHDKMYWYQQDPGMELHLIHYSYGVNSTEKGDLSSESTVSRIRTEHFPLTLESARPSHTSQYLCASSDPDGPYNSPLHFGNGTRLTVT.

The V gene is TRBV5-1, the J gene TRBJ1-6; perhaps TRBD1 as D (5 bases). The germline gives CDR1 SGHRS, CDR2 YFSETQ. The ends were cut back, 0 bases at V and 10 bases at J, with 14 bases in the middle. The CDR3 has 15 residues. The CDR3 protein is CASSLAGREDSPLHF. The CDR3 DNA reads TGCGCCAGCAGCTTGGCGGGCAGGGAGGACTCACCCCTCCACTTT.

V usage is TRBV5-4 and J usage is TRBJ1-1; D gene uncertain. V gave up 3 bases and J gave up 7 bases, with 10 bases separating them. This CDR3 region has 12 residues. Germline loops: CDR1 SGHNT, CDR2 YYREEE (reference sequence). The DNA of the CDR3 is TGTGCCAGCAGCTGGAATAATGTTGAAGCTTTCTTT. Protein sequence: CASSWNNVEAFF.